This TCR beta chain appears in the sequencing data of a study of T cell changes during pregnancy in multiple sclerosis (dated by TCRdb to about 2019). Background on the whole study: The study examined how the T cell repertoire changed over the course of pregnancy in women with multiple sclerosis.

Its CDR3 holds 13 amino acids, cysteine through phenylalanine. This entry keeps only the CDR3 DNA: 39 bases, framed from base 1. Relative to germline, V is 0 bases shorter and J is 2 bases shorter, with 5 bases between their ends. CDR1 LNHNV and CDR2 YYDKDF are derived from the germline V gene (reference sequence). Library prep was done by the immunoSEQ multiplex PCR assay. Here the immuneACCESS table is served through TCRdb, limited to in-frame sequences with V and J called. Missing clones are a known gap in these copies; in checked studies unresolved V genes cover under half, and the rest lacks a known reason. Present in this sample are approximately 35,000 clones, about 92% of which were seen just once. The top ten constitute about 0.72% of the sample. In the case of this clone: Its antigen is unknown. No much larger clone is present one base from it, and per-base qualities are unavailable.

The sample in question was CD4+ T cells from peripheral blood mononuclear cells, obtained after pregnancy. The rearrangement joined TRBV15 to TRBJ2-7; too little of a D gene remains to name it. The TCR comes from a female donor in good health, enrolled as a control in a pregnancy study. The bases read TGTGCCACCAGCAGAGACGGAGCCTACGAGCAGTACTTC. This sequence encodes CATSRDGAYEQYF.